A selection of T cell receptor beta chains follows, all from one sample in a study of brain metastases from non-small cell lung cancer. Sequencing was performed with immunoSEQ multiplex PCR; in TCRdb, only in-frame clones are kept and a portion is missing. The sample has a few hundred clones; 85% are singletons. Material for sequencing was tissue from a brain metastasis. The receptors were gathered from a donor older than 35 with non-small cell lung cancer. The CDR3 runs from the conserved cysteine through the conserved F or W. A D gene is named only where the DNA matches it firmly. Only some rows state a clone size, as once, few, many or a class for expanded clones.

J gene,V gene,D gene,clone size,CDR3 DNA,CDR3 protein
TRBJ1-2,TRBV19,TRBD1,.,TGTGCCAGTAGTATAGGAGACAGGGGAACCTATGGCTACACCTTC,CASSIGDRGTYGYTF
TRBJ1-5,TRBV12-3/TRBV12-4,.,.,TGTGCCAGCAGTGGGGTAGGCCCCCAGCATTTT,CASSGVGPQHF
TRBJ1-1,TRBV6-5,.,.,TGTGCCACCCTAGAAGACACTGAAGCTTTCTTT,CATLEDTEAFF
TRBJ2-7,TRBV11-3,TRBD2,.,TGTGCCAGCAGCCCGGGGGGGCACTACGAGCAGTACTTC,CASSPGGHYEQYF
TRBJ2-7,TRBV7-3,TRBD2,.,TGTGCCAGCGGACTAGCGGGAGGGTACGAGCAGTACTTC,CASGLAGGYEQYF
TRBJ2-1,TRBV7-9,TRBD2,.,TGTGCCAGCAGCCCTCCGGTAGGGAGCGGGAGGGACTACAATGAGCAGTTCTTC,CASSPPVGSGRDYNEQFF
TRBJ2-2,TRBV9,.,.,TGTGCCAGCAGCATTAGCGTCACCGGGGAGCTGTTTTTT,CASSISVTGELFF
TRBJ2-5,TRBV5-1,.,.,TGCGCCAGCAGCTTGGCGGGGACCCAAGAGACCCAGTACTTC,CASSLAGTQETQYF
TRBJ2-7,TRBV18,.,.,TGTGCCAGCTCCTCCTCGCCTGGGACTCTCTCCTACGAGCAATACTTC,CASSSSPGTLSYEQYF
TRBJ2-7,TRBV5-5,.,.,TGTGCCAGCAGCTTGGCCTTGGGCTACGAGCAGTACTTC,CASSLALGYEQYF
TRBJ1-2,TRBV4-1,.,.,TGCGCCAGCAGCCAAGATGGCAGGGTGGGACTAGCTAACTATGGCTACACCTTC,CASSQDGRVGLANYGYTF
TRBJ2-6,TRBV5-4,.,.,TGTGCCAGCAGCCCCGGGATCACTGGGGCCAACGTCCTGACTTTC,CASSPGITGANVLTF
TRBJ2-1,TRBV7-3,TRBD2,.,TGTGCCAGCAGCTTAACCCCACTAGCGGGGGCCCGCAACAATGAGCAGTTCTTC,CASSLTPLAGARNNEQFF
TRBJ2-1,TRBV4-1,.,few,TGCGCCAGCAGCCAGAGACACAGGGAAGCCGACAATGAGCAGTTCTTC,CASSQRHREADNEQFF
TRBJ2-7,TRBV6-5,TRBD2,.,TGTGCCAGCAGTTATTGGACTAGTGACGAGCAGTACTTC,CASSYWTSDEQYF
TRBJ2-2,TRBV27,TRBD1,.,TGTGCCAGCAGTTTCCGGGACAGGGGAGGCACCGGAGAGCTGTTTTTT,CASSFRDRGGTGELFF
TRBJ2-2,TRBV11-3,TRBD2,.,TGTGCCAGCCAGCGGGGCGAGGGCACCGGGGAGCTGTTTTTT,CASQRGEGTGELFF
TRBJ1-5,TRBV6-5,.,.,TGTGCCAGCAGTTACTCGGGAAATAGCAATCAGCCCCAGCATTTT,CASSYSGNSNQPQHF
TRBJ2-2,TRBV5-4,TRBD2,.,TGTGCCAGCAGCATCCTGGCTAGCGGGAGGCACAGTTCGGTAACCGGGGAGCTGTTTTTT,CASSILASGRHSSVTGELFF
TRBJ1-2,TRBV15,TRBD1,.,TGTGCCACCAGCAGAGGAAGGACAGGGCATCAACTATATGGCTACACCTTC,CATSRGRTGHQLYGYTF
TRBJ1-1,TRBV6-4,TRBD1,.,TGTGCCAGCAGTCGGGACAGGGATGTCGACACTGAAGCTTTCTTT,CASSRDRDVDTEAFF
TRBJ1-2,TRBV27,.,.,TGTGCCAGCAGGGAAACAGGAAAAGCTAACTATGGCTACACCTTC,CASRETGKANYGYTF
TRBJ2-7,TRBV7-2,.,.,TGTGCCAGCAGCTTAGCGAGAGGGTTGGACGAGCAGTACTTC,CASSLARGLDEQYF
TRBJ2-5,TRBV4-1,.,.,TGCGCCAGCAGACCACGGAGCGGGCAAGAGACCCAGTACTTC,CASRPRSGQETQYF
TRBJ2-5,TRBV13,.,.,TGTGCCAGCAGCTTAGGGACTCCAGGGACCCAGTACTTC,CASSLGTPGTQYF
TRBJ1-2,TRBV5-4,.,.,TGTGCCAGCAGCCCCACACCGGGCCAAATCTATGGCTACACCTTC,CASSPTPGQIYGYTF
TRBJ1-2,TRBV19,.,.,TGTGCGACGGCCCCCGGGACTAAGTTTGGCTACACCTTC,CATAPGTKFGYTF
TRBJ2-7,TRBV28,.,.,TGTGCCAGCAGTTTATTCGCAGGGAGCCCTAGCCTTTCCTACGAGCAGTACTTC,CASSLFAGSPSLSYEQYF
TRBJ2-7,TRBV19,TRBD1,.,TGTGCCAGTAGTATCTCACAGGGGGCAATCTACGAGCAGTACTTC,CASSISQGAIYEQYF
TRBJ2-2,TRBV5-1,.,few,TGCGCCAGCAGCTTGACTAGTTTCACCGGGGAGCTGTTTTTT,CASSLTSFTGELFF
TRBJ2-1,TRBV7-3,.,.,TGTGCCAGCAGCTTATCAGGCACCTACAATGAGCAGTTCTTC,CASSLSGTYNEQFF
TRBJ2-1,TRBV9,.,.,TGTGCCAGCAGCTCGGGCCTCCCATCGCGGAATGAGCAGTTCTTC,CASSSGLPSRNEQFF
TRBJ2-5,TRBV29-1,.,.,TGCAGCGTTGAAAAGGGGGGGAAGACCCAGTACTTC,CSVEKGGKTQYF
TRBJ2-2,TRBV6-6,.,.,TGTGCCAGCAGTTTCCAGACAAACACCGGGGAGCTGTTTTTT,CASSFQTNTGELFF
TRBJ2-2,TRBV18,TRBD1,once,TGTGCCAGTTCCAAGGGACAGCCCACCGGGGAGCTGTTTTTT,CASSKGQPTGELFF
TRBJ2-1,TRBV9,.,.,TGTGCCAGTAGCGTGTCGGGGATCTCCTACAATGAGCAGTTCTTC,CASSVSGISYNEQFF
TRBJ2-1,TRBV3-1/TRBV3-2,TRBD2,once,TGTGCCAGCAGACTAGCGGGAGTGGAAAATGAGCAGTTCTTC,CASRLAGVENEQFF
TRBJ2-2,TRBV5-4,TRBD2,once,TGTGCCAGCAGCTTTGGACTAGCGATCGGGGAGCTGTTTTTT,CASSFGLAIGELFF
TRBJ2-7,TRBV18,TRBD1,.,TGTGCCACAGGGGGAGATACCTACGAGCAGTACTTC,CATGGDTYEQYF
TRBJ2-3,TRBV5-6,.,.,TGTGCCAGCAGCCCAGCGCCAAGCACAGATACGCAGTATTTT,CASSPAPSTDTQYF
TRBJ2-7,TRBV25-1,.,.,TGTGCCAGCAGTCCAGGGAATCAGGGCGCCTACGAGCAGTACTTC,CASSPGNQGAYEQYF
TRBJ2-5,TRBV6-5,.,.,TGTGCTAGCAGTTACTCGCCCAGCCTCCAAGAGACCCAGTACTTC,CASSYSPSLQETQYF
TRBJ2-5,TRBV7-6,TRBD2,.,TGTGCCAGCAGCTTAGCTATTCTAGCGGAAGAGACCCAGTACTTC,CASSLAILAEETQYF
TRBJ1-1,TRBV28,TRBD1,.,TGTGCCAGCAGTCCAGGGGGCACTGAAGCTTTCTTT,CASSPGGTEAFF
TRBJ1-2,TRBV20-1,.,few,TGCAGTGCTCGGGAAGGCTATGGCTACACCTTC,CSAREGYGYTF
TRBJ2-1,TRBV7-9,TRBD2,.,TGTGCCAGCAGCCCGCGTAGGGCTAGCGGGGGTTGGAATGAGCAGTTCTTC,CASSPRRASGGWNEQFF
TRBJ2-7,TRBV28,TRBD1,.,TGTGCCAGCAGGCGTCCCGGGACAGCCTCCTACGAGCAGTACTTC,CASRRPGTASYEQYF
TRBJ2-3,TRBV24-1,TRBD1,.,TGTGCCACCAGTGATCCACAGGGGCCGGCAGATACGCAGTATTTT,CATSDPQGPADTQYF
TRBJ1-4,TRBV28,.,.,TGTGCCGGAATGACAGCTGCTAATGAAAAACTGTTTTTT,CAGMTAANEKLFF
TRBJ1-2,TRBV6-5,.,.,TGTGCCAGCAGTTTAGGATCAGACTATGGCTACACCTTC,CASSLGSDYGYTF
TRBJ2-1,TRBV4-2,.,.,TGTGCCAGCAGCCAAGGCGTAGCGGAGGGGGTGCAGTTCTTC,CASSQGVAEGVQFF
TRBJ2-4,TRBV30,TRBD1,.,TGTGCCTGGAGTGTTCAGGGGGCTCACATTCAGTACTTC,CAWSVQGAHIQYF